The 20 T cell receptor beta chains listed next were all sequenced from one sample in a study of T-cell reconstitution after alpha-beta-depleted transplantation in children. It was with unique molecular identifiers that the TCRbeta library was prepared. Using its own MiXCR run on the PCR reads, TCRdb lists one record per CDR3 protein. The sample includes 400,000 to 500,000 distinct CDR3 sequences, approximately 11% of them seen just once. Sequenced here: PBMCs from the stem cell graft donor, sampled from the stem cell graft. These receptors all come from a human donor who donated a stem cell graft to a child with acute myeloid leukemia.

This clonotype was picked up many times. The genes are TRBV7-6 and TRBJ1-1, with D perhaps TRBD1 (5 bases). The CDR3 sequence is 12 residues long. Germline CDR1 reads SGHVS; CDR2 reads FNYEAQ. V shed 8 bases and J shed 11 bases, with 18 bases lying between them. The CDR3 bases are TGTGCCAGCCGCAGTTTCCAGGGTGACGCTTTCTTT. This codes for CASRSFQGDAFF. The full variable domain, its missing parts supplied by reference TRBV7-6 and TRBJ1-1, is GAGVSQSPRYKVTKRGQDVALRCDPISGHVSLYWYRQALGQGPEFLTYFNYEAQQDKSGLPNDRFSAERPEGSISTLTIQRTEQRDSAMYRCASRSFQGDAFFGQGTRLTVV.

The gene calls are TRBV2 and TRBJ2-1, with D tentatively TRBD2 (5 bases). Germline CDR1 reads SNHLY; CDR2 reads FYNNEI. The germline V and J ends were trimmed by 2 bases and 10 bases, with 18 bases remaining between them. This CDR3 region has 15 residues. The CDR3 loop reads CASSEIGGGPSEQFF. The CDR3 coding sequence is TGTGCCAGCAGTGAAATAGGAGGTGGACCCTCCGAGCAGTTCTTC. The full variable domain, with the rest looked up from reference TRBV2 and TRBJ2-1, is EPEVTQTPSHQVTQMGQEVILRCVPISNHLYFYWYRQILGQKVEFLVSFYNNEISEKSEIFDDQFSVERPDGSNFTLKIRSTKLEDSAMYFCASSEIGGGPSEQFFGPGTRLTVL.

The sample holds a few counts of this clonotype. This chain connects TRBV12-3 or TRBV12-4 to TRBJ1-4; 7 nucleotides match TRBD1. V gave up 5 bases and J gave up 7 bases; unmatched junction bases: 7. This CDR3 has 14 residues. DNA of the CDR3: TGTGCCAGCAGTCGGGGACAGCGTCCTGAAAAACTGTTTTTT. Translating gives CASSRGQRPEKLFF.

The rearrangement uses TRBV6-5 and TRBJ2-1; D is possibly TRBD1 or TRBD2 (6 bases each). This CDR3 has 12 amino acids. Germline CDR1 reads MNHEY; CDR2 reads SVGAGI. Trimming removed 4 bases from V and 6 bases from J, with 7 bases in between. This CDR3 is CASSWGANEQFF. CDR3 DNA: TGTGCCAGCAGTTGGGGGGCCAATGAGCAGTTCTTC.

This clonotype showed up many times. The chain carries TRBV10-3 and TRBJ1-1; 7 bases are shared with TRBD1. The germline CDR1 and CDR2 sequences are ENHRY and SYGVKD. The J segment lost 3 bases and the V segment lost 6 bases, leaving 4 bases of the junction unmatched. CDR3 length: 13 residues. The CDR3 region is CAIRPQGYTEAFF. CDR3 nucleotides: TGTGCCATCAGACCACAGGGGTACACTGAAGCTTTCTTT.

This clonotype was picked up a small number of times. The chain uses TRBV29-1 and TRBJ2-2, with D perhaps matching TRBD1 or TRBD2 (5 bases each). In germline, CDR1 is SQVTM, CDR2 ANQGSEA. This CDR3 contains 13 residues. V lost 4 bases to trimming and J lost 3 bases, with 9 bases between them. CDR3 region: CSVGGPYTGELFF. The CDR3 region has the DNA TGCAGCGTTGGGGGACCCTACACCGGGGAGCTGTTTTTT.

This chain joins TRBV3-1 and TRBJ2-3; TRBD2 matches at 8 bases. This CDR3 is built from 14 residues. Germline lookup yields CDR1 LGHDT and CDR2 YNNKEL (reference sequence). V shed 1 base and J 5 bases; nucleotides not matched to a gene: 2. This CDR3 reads CASSQAGGVDTQYF. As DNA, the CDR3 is TGTGCCAGCAGCCAAGCGGGAGGGGTAGATACGCAGTATTTT.

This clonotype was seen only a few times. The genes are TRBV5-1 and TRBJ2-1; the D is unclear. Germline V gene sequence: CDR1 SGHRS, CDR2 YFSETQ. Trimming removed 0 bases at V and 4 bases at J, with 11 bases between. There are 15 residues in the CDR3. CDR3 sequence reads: CASSLVASLYNEQFF. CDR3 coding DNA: TGCGCCAGCAGCTTGGTGGCGTCTCTTTACAATGAGCAGTTCTTC.

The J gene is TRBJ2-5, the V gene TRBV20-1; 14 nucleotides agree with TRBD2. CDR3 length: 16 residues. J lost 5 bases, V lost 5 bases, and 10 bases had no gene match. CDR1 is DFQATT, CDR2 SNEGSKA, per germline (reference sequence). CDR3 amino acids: CSASRLAGGYGETQYF. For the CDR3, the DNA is TGCAGTGCTTCGCGACTAGCGGGAGGGTATGGTGAGACCCAGTACTTC.

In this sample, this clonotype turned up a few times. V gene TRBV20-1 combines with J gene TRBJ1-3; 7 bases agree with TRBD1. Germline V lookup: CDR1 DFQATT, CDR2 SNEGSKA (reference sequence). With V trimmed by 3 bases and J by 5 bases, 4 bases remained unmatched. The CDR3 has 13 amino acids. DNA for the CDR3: TGCAGTGCTAGGGCGACAGGGAGAAACACCATATATTTT. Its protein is CSARATGRNTIYF.

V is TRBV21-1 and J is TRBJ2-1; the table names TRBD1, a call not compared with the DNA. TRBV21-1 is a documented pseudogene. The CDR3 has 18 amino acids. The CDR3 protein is CASSKVRPLLAFYNEQFF. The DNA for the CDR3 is TGTGCCAGCAGCAAAGTCCGCCCGTTGTTAGCGTTCTACAATGAGCAGTTCTTC.

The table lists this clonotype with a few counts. This CDR3 reads CSARLLAGTLQETQYF. CDR3 in DNA: TGCAGTGCTAGACTACTAGCGGGAACTCTTCAAGAGACCCAGTACTTC. The V call is TRBV20-1, the J call TRBJ2-5; 10 bases fit TRBD2. V was pared by 2 bases and J by 2 bases, with 8 bases of the junction left unmatched. Germline V CDR1 and CDR2: DFQATT, SNEGSKA (reference sequence). The CDR3 loop spans 16 amino acids.

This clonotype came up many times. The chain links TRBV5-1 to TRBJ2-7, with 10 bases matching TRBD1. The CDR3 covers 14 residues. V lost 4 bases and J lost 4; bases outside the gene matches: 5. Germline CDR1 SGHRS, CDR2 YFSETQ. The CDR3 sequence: CASSPGQGGYEQYV. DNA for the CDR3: TGCGCCAGCAGCCCCGGACAGGGGGGATACGAGCAGTACGTC.

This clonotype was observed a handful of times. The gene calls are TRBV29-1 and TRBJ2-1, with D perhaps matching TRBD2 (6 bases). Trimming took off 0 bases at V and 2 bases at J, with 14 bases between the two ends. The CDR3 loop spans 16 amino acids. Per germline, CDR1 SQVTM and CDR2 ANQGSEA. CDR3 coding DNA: TGCAGCGTTGAAGAAGGGAGGAGGGGCACCTACAATGAGCAGTTCTTC. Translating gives CSVEEGRRGTYNEQFF.

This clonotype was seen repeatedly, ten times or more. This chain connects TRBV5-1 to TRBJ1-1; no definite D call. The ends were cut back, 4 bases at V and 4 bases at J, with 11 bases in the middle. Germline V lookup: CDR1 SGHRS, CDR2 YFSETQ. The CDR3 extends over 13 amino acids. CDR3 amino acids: CASSDHVGTEAFF. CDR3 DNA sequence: TGCGCCAGCAGCGACCATGTCGGCACTGAAGCTTTCTTT.

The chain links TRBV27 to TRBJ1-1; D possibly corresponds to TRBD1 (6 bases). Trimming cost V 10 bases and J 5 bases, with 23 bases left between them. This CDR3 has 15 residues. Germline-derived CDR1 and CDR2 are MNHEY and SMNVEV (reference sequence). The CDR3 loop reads CAIAPRGASWTEAFF. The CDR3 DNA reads TGTGCCATCGCGCCCCGGGGGGCGAGTTGGACTGAAGCTTTCTTT.

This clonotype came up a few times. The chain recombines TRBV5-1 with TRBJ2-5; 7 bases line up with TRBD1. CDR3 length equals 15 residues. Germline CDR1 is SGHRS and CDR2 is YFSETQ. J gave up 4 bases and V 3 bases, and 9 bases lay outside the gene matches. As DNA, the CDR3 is TGCGCCAGCAGCTCGATGACAGGGATGGGAGAGACCCAGTACTTC. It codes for CASSSMTGMGETQYF.

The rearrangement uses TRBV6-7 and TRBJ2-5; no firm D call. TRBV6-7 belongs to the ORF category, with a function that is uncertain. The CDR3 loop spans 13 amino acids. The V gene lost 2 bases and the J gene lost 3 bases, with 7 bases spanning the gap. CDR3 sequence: CASSYAQEETQYF. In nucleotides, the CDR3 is TGTGCCAGCAGTTACGCCCAAGAAGAGACCCAGTACTTC.

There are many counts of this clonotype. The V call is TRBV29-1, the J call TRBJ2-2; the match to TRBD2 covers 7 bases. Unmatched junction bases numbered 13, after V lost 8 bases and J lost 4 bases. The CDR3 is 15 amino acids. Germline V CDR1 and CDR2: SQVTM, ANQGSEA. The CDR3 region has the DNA TGCAGCATCCAGATTGGCGGGAGCACCACCGGGGAGCTGTTTTTT. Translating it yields CSIQIGGSTTGELFF.

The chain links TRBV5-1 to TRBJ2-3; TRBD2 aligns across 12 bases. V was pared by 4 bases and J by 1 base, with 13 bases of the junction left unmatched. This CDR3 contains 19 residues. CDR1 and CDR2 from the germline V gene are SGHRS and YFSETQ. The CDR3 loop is CASSPGFRLAGVRTDTQYF. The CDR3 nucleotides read TGCGCCAGCAGCCCTGGGTTCCGACTAGCGGGGGTCCGCACAGATACGCAGTATTTT.